Below, 8 T cell receptor beta chains from the same sample are listed, as sequenced in a study of T cell changes during pregnancy in multiple sclerosis (dated by TCRdb to 2018 to 2020). Libraries were constructed by the immunoSEQ multiplex PCR assay. TCRdb limited this immuneACCESS table to in-frame rearrangements with V and J called. A share of clones is missing; checked studies link under half to unresolved V genes, and the rest is unexplained. This sample holds over 50,000 clones; roughly 90% were observed only once. The ten top clones hold under 2% of the sample. The sample was peripheral blood, taken after pregnancy. Receptors originate from a female donor with multiple sclerosis, enrolled in a pregnancy study.

V is TRBV4-1 and J is TRBJ1-2; perhaps TRBD1 as D (6 bases). Germline V gene sequence: CDR1 MGHRA, CDR2 YSYEKL. The CDR3 loop spans 13 amino acids. Trimming pared 3 bases from V and 5 bases from J, leaving 10 bases between. This chain's CDR3 is CASSQGAGYGYTF. In nucleotides, the CDR3 is TGCGCCAGCAGCCAGGGGGCGGGTTATGGCTACACCTTC.

The chain recombines TRBV5-4 with TRBJ2-5; D remains unclear. The V end was cut by 2 bases, the J end by 5 bases, with 10 bases between. The CDR3 consists of 13 residues. Germline CDR1 is SGHNT and CDR2 is YYREEE (reference sequence). The CDR3, as DNA: TGTGCCAGCAGCTTCCTACCCGGGGAGACCCAGTACTTC. This gives the protein CASSFLPGETQYF.

The chain couples TRBV2 to TRBJ2-5; TRBD1 might be the D (5 bases). TRBJ2-7 explains the end of the DNA better; the J call may be wrong. The CDR3 covers 13 residues. Germline V gene lookup returns CDR1 SNHLY and CDR2 FYNNEI. The CDR3 sequence: CASSGGRPYEQYF. CDR3 bases: TGTGCCAGCAGTGGGGGCAGGCCCTACGAGCAGTACTTC.

The chain couples TRBV27 to TRBJ1-2, with TRBD1 matching 9 bases. V lost 8 bases to trimming and J lost 7 bases; unmatched junction nucleotides: 14. CDR1 MNHEY and CDR2 SMNVEV come from the germline V gene (reference sequence). CDR3 length: 15 residues. Here the CDR3 DNA reads TGTGCCAGCTCCCCTTTGATACAGGGGGCTGCTGGCTACACCTTC. Encoded protein: CASSPLIQGAAGYTF.

The chain carries TRBV2 and TRBJ2-3, with 7 bases lining up with TRBD1. The J segment lost 4 bases and the V segment lost 5 bases, leaving 9 bases of the junction unmatched. This CDR3 region has 15 residues. Germline CDR1 SNHLY, CDR2 FYNNEI. CDR3 nucleotide sequence: TGTGCCAGCAGTTCGCAGGGGGTAGGCGCAGATACGCAGTATTTT. Translating gives CASSSQGVGADTQYF.

The rearrangement links TRBV6-1 to TRBJ2-7; 7 nucleotides agree with TRBD1. The CDR3 length is 13 residues. Germline V gene lookup returns CDR1 MNHNS and CDR2 SASEGT. Losses at the gene ends were 6 bases for V and 7 bases for J; bases not matched to a gene: 9. CDR3 sequence (DNA): TGTGCCAGCAGCTTGGACAGGCCTTGGGAGCAGTACTTC. It is translated as CASSLDRPWEQYF.

The genes are TRBV9 and TRBJ2-3; perhaps TRBD2 as D (7 bases). The V end was cut by 3 bases, the J end by 2 bases, with 10 bases between. Germline V gives CDR1 SGDLS, CDR2 YYNGEE. The CDR3 covers 14 residues. CDR3 sequence (DNA): TGTGCCAGCAGCGGGGGGGGCTCCACAGATACGCAGTATTTT. The encoded protein is CASSGGGSTDTQYF.

The rearrangement uses TRBV7-9 and TRBJ2-1; D perhaps matches TRBD1 (5 bases). The CDR3 consists of 14 residues. Germline V CDR1 and CDR2: SEHNR, FQNEAQ (reference sequence). The V gene lost 3 bases and the J gene lost 3 bases, with 9 bases spanning the gap. CDR3 in amino acids: CASSLTASYNEQFF. The CDR3 DNA reads as TGTGCCAGCAGCTTGACAGCCAGCTACAATGAGCAGTTCTTC.